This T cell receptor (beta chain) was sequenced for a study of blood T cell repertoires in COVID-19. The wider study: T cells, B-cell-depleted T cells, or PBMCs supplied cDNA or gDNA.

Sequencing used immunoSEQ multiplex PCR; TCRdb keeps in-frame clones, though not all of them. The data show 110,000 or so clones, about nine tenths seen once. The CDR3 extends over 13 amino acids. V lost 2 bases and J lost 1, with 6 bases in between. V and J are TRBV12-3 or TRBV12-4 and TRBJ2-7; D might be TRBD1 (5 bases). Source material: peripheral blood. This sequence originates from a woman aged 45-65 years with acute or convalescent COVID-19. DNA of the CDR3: TGTGCCAGCAGTTTAAAGGGGTCCTACGAGCAGTACTTC. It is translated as CASSLKGSYEQYF.